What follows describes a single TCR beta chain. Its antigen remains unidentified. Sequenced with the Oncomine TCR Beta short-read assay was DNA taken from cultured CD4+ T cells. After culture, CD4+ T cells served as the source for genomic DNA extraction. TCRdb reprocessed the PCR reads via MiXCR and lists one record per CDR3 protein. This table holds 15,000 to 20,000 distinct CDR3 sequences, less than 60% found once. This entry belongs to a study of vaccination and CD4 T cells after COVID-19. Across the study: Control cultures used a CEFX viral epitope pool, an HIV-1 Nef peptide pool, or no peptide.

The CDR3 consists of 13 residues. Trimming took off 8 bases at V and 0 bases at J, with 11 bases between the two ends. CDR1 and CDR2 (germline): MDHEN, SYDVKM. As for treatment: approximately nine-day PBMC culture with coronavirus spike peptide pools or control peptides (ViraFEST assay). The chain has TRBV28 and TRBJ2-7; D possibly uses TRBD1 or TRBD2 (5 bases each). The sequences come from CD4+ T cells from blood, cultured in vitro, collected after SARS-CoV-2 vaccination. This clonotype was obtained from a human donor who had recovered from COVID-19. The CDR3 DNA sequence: TGTGCCAGCGGGGGTTCTTACTCCTACGAGCAGTACTTC. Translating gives CASGGSYSYEQYF. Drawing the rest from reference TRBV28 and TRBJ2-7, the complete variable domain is DVKVTQSSRYLVKRTGEKVFLECVQDMDHENMFWYRQDPGLGLRLIYFSYDVKMKEKGDIPEGYSVSREKKERFSLILESASTNQTSMYLCASGGSYSYEQYFGPGTRLTVT.